Presented here are 25 T cell receptor beta chains from one specimen sequenced in a study of T cell repertoires in cytomegalovirus infection. TCRdb re-called the reads with MiXCR, one entry per CDR3 protein. Altogether 290,000 or so distinct CDR3 sequences are present, roughly 25% being singletons, with the ten largest covering roughly 13%. The sample taken for sequencing was PBMCs. The receptors shown here come from a human donor in good health (CMV status not recorded). Some clones in this sample may be carry-over from other donors' samples.

V is TRBV28 and J is TRBJ1-1; D unclear. V lost 2 bases and J lost 0, with 10 bases in between. Germline loops: CDR1 MDHEN, CDR2 SYDVKM. The CDR3 runs to 15 residues. Here the CDR3 reads CASSLVNIMNTEAFF. The CDR3 DNA follows: TGTGCCAGCAGTTTAGTAAACATTATGAACACTGAAGCTTTCTTT.

The chain joins TRBV6-5 to TRBJ1-2, with TRBD1 matching 10 bases. The CDR3 length is 15 residues. CDR1 is MNHEY, CDR2 SVGAGI, per germline. V was pared by 0 bases and J by 8 bases, with 6 bases of the junction left unmatched. CDR3 in amino acids: CASSYSDRGLRGYTF. CDR3 in DNA: TGTGCCAGCAGTTACTCCGACAGGGGGCTCCGGGGCTACACCTTC.

This clonotype was observed a few times. The chain has TRBV10-3 and TRBJ1-3; maybe TRBD1 (6 bases). Deletions cut 0 bases from V and 9 bases from J, with 12 bases between. The CDR3 totals 14 residues. In germline, CDR1 is ENHRY, CDR2 SYGVKD. In DNA, the CDR3 is TGTGCCATCAGTGAGTCCACAGGGTCGACCACCATATATTTT. This encodes CAISESTGSTTIYF.

This clonotype was seen ten or more times. This rearrangement joins TRBV7-2 to TRBJ2-5, with 7 bases matching TRBD1. The germline gives CDR1 SGHTA, CDR2 FQGNSA. The CDR3 has 13 amino acids. J lost 1 base, V lost 6 bases, and 2 bases had no gene match. The CDR3: CASRNRGQETQYF. Written as DNA, the CDR3 is TGTGCCAGCAGGAACAGGGGCCAAGAGACCCAGTACTTC.

This clonotype showed up just a few times. This CDR3 is CASSAFGARNREAFF. CDR3 bases: TGTGCCAGCAGTGCATTTGGGGCCCGAAATCGGGAAGCTTTCTTT. The chain combines TRBV6-2 or TRBV6-3 with TRBJ1-1, with D maybe TRBD1 (5 bases). V gave up 5 bases and J gave up 8 bases, with 21 bases separating them. The length of the CDR3 is 15 residues. CDR1 is MNHEY, CDR2 SVGEGT, per germline.

This clonotype has at least ten counts. The rearrangement joins TRBV2 to TRBJ2-5; D call uncertain. In germline, CDR1 is SNHLY, CDR2 FYNNEI. V was trimmed by 3 bases and J by 5 bases, leaving 4 bases between them. This CDR3 has 11 amino acids. The CDR3 bases are TGTGCCAGCAGTGATGCCGAGACCCAGTACTTC. It codes for CASSDAETQYF.

The chain has TRBV29-1 and TRBJ1-6; D remains ambiguous. CDR1 SQVTM and CDR2 ANQGSEA come from the germline V gene. Trimming took 6 bases from V and 9 from J, leaving 18 bases between them. The CDR3 runs to 14 residues. Here the CDR3 DNA reads TGCAGCGTCGCTTACAGTGCGGAAGGTTCACCCCTCCACTTT. It encodes CSVAYSAEGSPLHF. The complete variable domain, with remaining parts taken from reference TRBV29-1 and TRBJ1-6, reads SAVISQKPSRDICQRGTSLTIQCQVDSQVTMMFWYRQQPGQSLTLIATANQGSEATYESGFVIDKFPISRPNLTFSTLTVSNMSPEDSSIYLCSVAYSAEGSPLHFGNGTRLTVT.

V is TRBV7-2 and J is TRBJ1-1, with TRBD1 identical over 9 bases. Germline V lookup: CDR1 SGHTA, CDR2 FQGNSA. J was trimmed by 13 bases and V by 0 bases; bases with no gene match: 18. The CDR3 covers 17 residues. CDR3 in amino acids: CASSLAPGKGQGKENFF. Here the CDR3 DNA reads TGTGCCAGCAGCTTAGCTCCCGGTAAAGGACAGGGGAAGGAAAATTTCTTT.

The V and J genes are TRBV25-1 and TRBJ2-2; 7 bases fit TRBD1. This CDR3 is 16 amino acids long. Germline assignment: CDR1 MGHDK and CDR2 SYGVNS. The ends lost 6 bases at V and 3 bases at J; junction bases unmatched: 10. The CDR3: CASSRNNRGHTGELFF. Written as DNA, the CDR3 is TGTGCCAGCAGCCGGAACAACAGGGGACACACCGGGGAGCTGTTTTTT.

This clonotype showed up many times. V and J are TRBV28 and TRBJ1-6; D is unclear. Germline CDR1 and CDR2: MDHEN and SYDVKM. The CDR3 contains 12 residues. V was trimmed by 1 base and J by 8 bases, leaving 3 bases between them. The CDR3 protein is CASSLSDSPLHF. The CDR3 bases are TGTGCCAGCAGTTTATCAGATTCACCCCTCCACTTT.

This clonotype was seen only a few times. A much larger clone differs from this one at a single base, so this may be a read error. This sequence joins TRBV7-2 and TRBJ2-7; TRBD2 aligns across 10 bases. The CDR3 loop spans 13 amino acids. The V segment lost 3 bases and the J segment 4 bases; nucleotides outside the gene matches: 0. Germline V gives CDR1 SGHTA, CDR2 FQGNSA. The CDR3 DNA is TGTGCCAGCAGCTTGACTAGCGGGTACGAGCAGTACTTC. It specifies CASSLTSGYEQYF.

This clonotype was recorded at least ten times. The rearrangement uses TRBV7-8 and TRBJ2-1; 9 bases align to TRBD2. The germline gives CDR1 SGHVS, CDR2 FQNEAQ. V shed 5 bases and J 6 bases; nucleotides not matched to a gene: 8. This CDR3 has 15 amino acids. DNA of the CDR3: TGTGCCAGCAGCGGTAGGCTAGCGGGAATCAATGAGCAGTTCTTC. Amino acids: CASSGRLAGINEQFF.

The table lists this clonotype with a few counts. V gene TRBV20-1 combines with J gene TRBJ2-3, with TRBD2 matching 12 bases. The germline gives CDR1 DFQATT, CDR2 SNEGSKA (reference sequence). The CDR3 is made up of 16 amino acids. The J segment lost 3 bases and the V segment lost 3 bases, leaving 7 bases of the junction unmatched. CDR3 sequence: CSARFPTSGRTDTQYF. CDR3 DNA: TGCAGTGCTAGGTTCCCGACTAGCGGGAGAACAGATACGCAGTATTTT.

This clonotype was recorded a few times. The gene calls are TRBV5-1 and TRBJ2-5; 12 bases line up with TRBD2. The V gene end was trimmed by 4 bases and the J gene end by 3 bases; junction bases not matched to a gene: 4. Germline loops: CDR1 SGHRS, CDR2 YFSETQ. The CDR3 covers 15 residues. CDR3 loop: CASSAGLAGKETQYF. The CDR3, as DNA: TGCGCCAGCAGCGCCGGACTAGCGGGAAAAGAGACCCAGTACTTC.

This clonotype has just a few counts. This chain links TRBV29-1 with TRBJ2-7, with D possibly called TRBD1 or TRBD2 (5 bases each). Trimming shortened V by 4 bases and J by 2 bases, and 9 bases separated the two germline ends. The CDR3 is 12 residues long. Germline V CDR1 and CDR2: SQVTM, ANQGSEA. The CDR3 region has the DNA TGCAGCGTTGCGAGGGGACCCTACGAGCAGTACTTC. This encodes CSVARGPYEQYF.

This chain's CDR3 is CASSLVGGDSPLHF. The CDR3 DNA sequence: TGCGCCAGCAGCTTGGTTGGGGGGGATTCACCCCTCCACTTT. The rearrangement uses TRBV5-1 and TRBJ1-6; tentatively, D is TRBD1 (5 bases). Between the trimmed V and J ends, which lost 0 bases and 8 bases, there was a span of 9 bases. The CDR3 extends over 14 amino acids. The germline V gene has CDR1 SGHRS and CDR2 YFSETQ.

The CDR3 region has the DNA TGCAGTGCCCCAGTAGAAGCGGGGGTCAATGAGCAGTTCTTC. It specifies CSAPVEAGVNEQFF. This chain connects TRBV20-1 to TRBJ2-1; the match to TRBD2 covers 8 bases. Germline V lookup: CDR1 DFQATT, CDR2 SNEGSKA (reference sequence). The V gene end was trimmed by 6 bases and the J gene end by 6 bases; junction bases not matched to a gene: 10. The CDR3 has 14 amino acids.

A few counts support this clonotype. CDR3: CSAREFSPSLTDTQYF. CDR3 in DNA: TGCAGTGCTAGGGAATTTAGTCCTAGTTTGACAGATACGCAGTATTTT. J is TRBJ2-3 and V is TRBV20-1; D is unclear. CDR3 length: 16 amino acids. In germline, CDR1 is DFQATT, CDR2 SNEGSKA (reference sequence). V was shortened by 3 bases and J by 3 bases, with 19 bases between the two germline ends.

In this sample, this clonotype turned up many times. The V gene is TRBV7-2, the J gene TRBJ1-6; D unresolved. V lost 4 bases to trimming and J lost 9 bases, with 22 bases between them. Per germline, CDR1 SGHTA and CDR2 FQGNSA. The CDR3 sequence is 17 residues long. The DNA of the CDR3 is TGTGCCAGCAGCTCTAGAGCAACCGGTACGATAGGTTCACCCCTCCACTTT. The encoded protein is CASSSRATGTIGSPLHF.

The rearrangement joins TRBV28 to TRBJ1-5; D call uncertain. V was clipped by 8 bases and J by 4 bases, with 9 bases between them. The CDR3 extends over 12 amino acids. Per the germline V gene, CDR1 is MDHEN and CDR2 is SYDVKM. For the CDR3, the DNA is TGTGCCAGCCTGGACGGAAATCAGCCCCAGCATTTT. It translates to CASLDGNQPQHF.

At least ten counts were recorded for this clonotype. The rearrangement joins TRBV7-3 to TRBJ2-3, with TRBD2 matching over 12 bases. CDR3 length: 16 amino acids. V gave up 5 bases and J gave up 8 bases; unmatched junction bases: 11. Germline loops: CDR1 SGHTA, CDR2 FQGTGA. CDR3 amino acids: CASSLTSGSGSGTQYF. DNA for the CDR3: TGTGCCAGCAGCCTGACTAGCGGGAGTGGTTCGGGTACGCAGTATTTT.

The sample holds a few counts of this clonotype. This sequence joins TRBV27 and TRBJ2-7; tentatively, D is TRBD1 (5 bases). Germline V CDR1 and CDR2: MNHEY, SMNVEV (reference sequence). The CDR3 sequence is 14 residues long. The germline V and J ends were trimmed by 0 bases and 3 bases, with 9 bases remaining between them. CDR3 loop: CASSLSDNLYEQYF. The CDR3, as DNA: TGTGCCAGCAGTTTATCGGACAACCTCTACGAGCAGTACTTC.

This clonotype was found a few times. In DNA form, the CDR3 reads TGTGCCAGCAGCTTCCTGGAGACAGGGGCCTCCTACGAGCAGTACTTC. It is translated as CASSFLETGASYEQYF. This chain links TRBV11-2 with TRBJ2-7; 8 bases agree with TRBD1. Germline V gene sequence: CDR1 SGHAT, CDR2 FQNNGV. The CDR3 runs 16 residues. J was trimmed by 0 bases and V by 3 bases; bases with no gene match: 7.

This rearrangement joins TRBV5-1 to TRBJ2-3; the D is unclear. The V gene's germline CDR1 is SGHRS and CDR2 YFSETQ. V lost 0 bases and J lost 0, with 8 bases in between. CDR3 length equals 15 residues. CDR3 DNA: TGCGCCAGCAGCTTGGCCCTCGGGAGCACAGATACGCAGTATTTT. It encodes CASSLALGSTDTQYF.

This chain links TRBV27 with TRBJ2-3; 9 bases match TRBD2. Unmatched junction bases numbered 7, after V lost 5 bases and J lost 4 bases. The CDR3 runs 15 residues. CDR1 and CDR2 from the germline V gene are MNHEY and SMNVEV (reference sequence). CDR3 nucleotide sequence: TGTGCCAGCAGTGGATTAGCGGGAGTCCCAGATACGCAGTATTTT. Encoded protein: CASSGLAGVPDTQYF.